The 29 T cell receptor beta chains below were found in one sample sequenced in a study of T cells in Graves' hyperthyroidism and ophthalmopathy. The TCR beta CDR3 regions underwent amplification using RNA transcripts as the source. During a first-round RT-PCR of the TCR CDR3, the HTBI primer set was used. TCRdb redid the calling of the multiplex PCR reads with MiXCR, one entry per CDR3 protein. The profile shows a few hundred thousand distinct CDR3 sequences, 15% to 20% of them singletons. The material sequenced was blood. All receptors come from a woman between 40 and 50 years old with Graves' ophthalmopathy.

This clonotype showed up just a few times. The chain recombines TRBV7-8 with TRBJ2-2, with 7 nucleotides matching TRBD1. CDR3 length equals 14 residues. Germline CDR1 reads SGHVS; CDR2 reads FQNEAQ. V lost 5 bases to trimming and J lost 8 bases; unmatched junction nucleotides: 8. The CDR3 is CASSPRQGRGELFF. CDR3 DNA sequence: TGTGCCAGCAGCCCAAGACAGGGCCGTGGGGAGCTGTTTTTT.

This clonotype was found many times. The chain couples TRBV20-1 to TRBJ2-7; 8 bases align to TRBD2. Per the germline V gene, CDR1 is DFQATT and CDR2 is SNEGSKA (reference sequence). CDR3 length equals 15 residues. The junction had 8 bases not matched to a gene; V was cut back by 4 bases and J by 0 bases. This chain's CDR3 is CSAKSSGASSYEQYF. The DNA for the CDR3 is TGCAGTGCTAAAAGTAGCGGGGCCAGCTCCTACGAGCAGTACTTC.

This clonotype was counted ten times or more. The V call is TRBV7-9, the J call TRBJ2-5; D remains unclear. There are 10 residues in the CDR3. CDR1 and CDR2 (germline): SEHNR, FQNEAQ (reference sequence). Trimming stripped 8 bases from V and 3 bases from J, with 4 bases between. The CDR3 reads CASVEETQYF. Here the CDR3 DNA reads TGTGCCAGCGTTGAAGAGACCCAGTACTTC.

CDR3 protein: CSAITGTGGNQPQHF. The CDR3 nucleotides are TGCAGTGCGATTACCGGGACAGGGGGCAATCAGCCCCAGCATTTT. The chain recombines TRBV20-1 with TRBJ1-5; TRBD1 agrees at 10 bases. The ends lost 6 bases at V and 2 bases at J; junction bases unmatched: 7. This CDR3 spans 15 amino acids. Germline V lookup: CDR1 DFQATT, CDR2 SNEGSKA (reference sequence).

There are many counts of this clonotype. The chain links TRBV3-1 to TRBJ2-3; D is ambiguous. The CDR3 runs to 14 residues. Germline V lookup: CDR1 LGHDT, CDR2 YNNKEL (reference sequence). The V and J ends lost 1 base and 1 base respectively, with 6 bases between them. The CDR3 region is CASSQALGTDTQYF. The CDR3 DNA sequence: TGTGCCAGCAGCCAAGCCCTTGGCACAGATACGCAGTATTTT.

This clonotype was picked up a small number of times. The V gene is TRBV6-1, the J gene TRBJ2-3, with 7 bases lining up with TRBD2. V was pared by 4 bases and J by 4 bases, with 5 bases of the junction left unmatched. This CDR3 is 14 amino acids long. Germline lookup yields CDR1 MNHNS and CDR2 SASEGT. The CDR3 region has the DNA TGTGCCAGCAGTGTAGTGGGGAGGGCAGATACGCAGTATTTT. The encoded protein is CASSVVGRADTQYF.

CDR3 amino acids: CSVGGGGQPQHF. The CDR3 region has the DNA TGCAGCGTTGGGGGAGGGGGACAGCCCCAGCATTTT. This rearrangement joins TRBV29-1 to TRBJ1-5; D is possibly TRBD1 (6 bases). This CDR3 contains 12 residues. V was cut by 4 bases and J by 7 bases, with 11 bases left in between. Germline V lookup: CDR1 SQVTM, CDR2 ANQGSEA.

Ten or more counts support this clonotype. V gene TRBV3-1 combines with J gene TRBJ1-1; possible D gene TRBD1, 5 bases. CDR3 length equals 15 residues. Trimming left V 3 bases short and J 1 base short, with 12 bases between. Germline CDR1 reads LGHDT; CDR2 reads YNNKEL (reference sequence). This chain's CDR3 is CASSHTGTANTEAFF. The CDR3, as DNA: TGTGCCAGCAGCCATACCGGGACGGCGAACACTGAAGCTTTCTTT.

This clonotype was seen at least ten times. V and J are TRBV3-1 and TRBJ2-2; maybe TRBD1 (6 bases). V lost 4 bases, J lost 0 bases, and 9 bases lay in between. CDR1 LGHDT and CDR2 YNNKEL come from the germline V gene (reference sequence). The CDR3 has 15 amino acids. As DNA, the CDR3 is TGTGCCAGCAGCCCCGGGACAACGAACACCGGGGAGCTGTTTTTT. Protein: CASSPGTTNTGELFF.

This clonotype was counted ten times or more. The chain is built from TRBV2 and TRBJ2-1; 9 nucleotides agree with TRBD2. The CDR3 runs 13 residues. CDR1 SNHLY and CDR2 FYNNEI come from the germline V gene. J was trimmed by 13 bases and V by 4 bases; bases with no gene match: 8. CDR3 loop: CASSGGSGGRQFF. In DNA, the CDR3 is TGTGCCAGCAGTGGCGGTAGCGGGGGCCGCCAGTTCTTC.

This clonotype was observed at least ten times. The gene calls are TRBV28 and TRBJ2-2, with TRBD2 matching over 14 bases. The J segment lost 5 bases and the V segment lost 3 bases, leaving 8 bases of the junction unmatched. This CDR3 contains 18 residues. Germline assignment: CDR1 MDHEN and CDR2 SYDVKM. The CDR3 nucleotides read TGTGCCAGCAGTTTTCTAAGGACTAGCGGGAGGTATACCGGGGAGCTGTTTTTT. Translating gives CASSFLRTSGRYTGELFF.

Ten or more counts support this clonotype. The chain links TRBV5-5 to TRBJ1-2, with unresolved D. From germline, CDR1 is SGHKS and CDR2 YYEKEE (reference sequence). V lost 0 bases and J 4 bases, leaving 16 bases between the germline ends. The CDR3 is 16 residues long. The CDR3 sequence: CASSLEDDIFIYGYTF. In DNA, the CDR3 is TGTGCCAGCAGCTTGGAAGACGACATCTTTATCTATGGCTACACCTTC.

In nucleotides, the CDR3 is TGTGCCTGGAGTCGAAGGTCAGCGGGAGGGCCGAATGAGCAGTTCTTC. It is translated as CAWSRRSAGGPNEQFF. The gene calls are TRBV30 and TRBJ2-1, with 10 bases that match TRBD2. The CDR3 is made up of 16 amino acids. J lost 7 bases, V lost 2 bases, and 11 bases had no gene match. Germline V CDR1 and CDR2: GTSNPN, SVGIG (reference sequence).

The rearrangement links TRBV5-1 to TRBJ2-5; D ambiguous. CDR3 size: 17 residues. Germline V gene data show CDR1 as SGHRS and CDR2 as YFSETQ. V was clipped by 4 bases and J by 0 bases, with 19 bases between them. In DNA form, the CDR3 reads TGCGCCAGCAGCACCATACCTCCGTCCCCCTACCAAGAGACCCAGTACTTC. Translated, it gives CASSTIPPSPYQETQYF.

As to this clonotype: The germline gene is not matched at one end of the junction; a read error may be the cause. V usage is TRBV11-2 and J usage is TRBJ2-2; 9 bases are shared with TRBD1. Looked up from germline, CDR1 is SGHAT and CDR2 is FQNNGV. CDR3 length: 17 residues. CDR3 protein: CASSLVLGTGNAGELFF. The CDR3 DNA sequence: TGTGCCAGCAGCTTAGTTCTAGGGACAGGGAACGCCGGGGAGCTGTTTTTT.

This clonotype was recorded many times. The chain joins TRBV20-1 to TRBJ1-4; D remains ambiguous. Trimming left V 1 base short and J 6 bases short, with 15 bases between. Germline V gene sequence: CDR1 DFQATT, CDR2 SNEGSKA (reference sequence). CDR3 size: 15 residues. CDR3: CSARGLDVGHEKLFF. The CDR3 nucleotides are TGCAGTGCTAGAGGCTTGGACGTCGGACATGAAAAACTGTTTTTT.

This clonotype was detected ten times or more. The chain couples TRBV5-5 to TRBJ2-5; D unresolved. Trimming removed 3 bases at V and 0 bases at J, with 3 bases between. The germline V gene encodes CDR1 SGHKS and CDR2 YYEKEE (reference sequence). The CDR3 length is 12 residues. The CDR3 here is CASSSYQETQYF. For the CDR3, the DNA is TGTGCCAGCAGCTCGTACCAAGAGACCCAGTACTTC.

This clonotype was observed many times. The gene calls are TRBV2 and TRBJ2-5, with D unresolved. Germline V gene data show CDR1 as SNHLY and CDR2 as FYNNEI. The CDR3 runs 16 residues. Trimming took off 5 bases at V and 3 bases at J, with 19 bases between the two ends. The CDR3 is CASSNGKKVFKETQYF. CDR3 coding DNA: TGTGCCAGCAGTAATGGAAAGAAGGTATTTAAAGAGACCCAGTACTTC.

This clonotype came up a few times. The chain has TRBV18 and TRBJ2-1; D not certain. CDR1 and CDR2 from the germline V gene are KGHSH and LQKENI. The germline V and J ends were trimmed by 3 bases and 6 bases, with 12 bases remaining between them. This CDR3 is built from 14 residues. Written as DNA, the CDR3 is TGTGCCAGCTCACCCCCGACCTTTACCAATGAGCAGTTCTTC. Translated: CASSPPTFTNEQFF.

This clonotype was recorded at least ten times. The rearrangement joins TRBV6-1 to TRBJ2-3, with D possibly being TRBD1 (6 bases). The CDR3 consists of 16 residues. Between the trimmed V and J ends, which lost 2 bases and 2 bases, there was a span of 14 bases. Germline V CDR1 and CDR2: MNHNS, SASEGT. As DNA, the CDR3 is TGTGCCAGCAGTGAACTGGACAGTAGGCCCACAGATACGCAGTATTTT. Translating it yields CASSELDSRPTDTQYF.

Ten or more counts support this clonotype. This chain connects TRBV7-2 to TRBJ1-4; D remains unclear. The germline V gene encodes CDR1 SGHTA and CDR2 FQGNSA. The CDR3 has 14 residues. Trimming stripped 4 bases from V and 4 bases from J, with 10 bases between. CDR3 sequence: CASSSDGFNEKLFF. Written as DNA, the CDR3 is TGTGCCAGCAGCTCGGACGGATTTAATGAAAAACTGTTTTTT.

V usage is TRBV28 and J usage is TRBJ2-5; 8 bases agree with TRBD1. The CDR3 sequence is 16 residues long. Germline V CDR1 and CDR2: MDHEN, SYDVKM. V was clipped by 2 bases and J by 2 bases; unmatched bases: 7. CDR3 region: CASSLVLGDRQETQYF. The CDR3 bases are TGTGCCAGCAGTTTAGTATTAGGGGACAGGCAAGAGACCCAGTACTTC.

This clonotype showed up many times. J is TRBJ1-6 and V is TRBV3-1; D not resolved. CDR1 is LGHDT and CDR2 is YNNKEL in the germline V gene (reference sequence). V shed 3 bases and J shed 7 bases, with 13 bases lying between them. The CDR3 loop spans 15 amino acids. The CDR3 DNA reads TGTGCCAGCAGCCATTGGGATTCGGAAAATTCACCCCTCCACTTT. Its translation is CASSHWDSENSPLHF.

The chain has TRBV28 and TRBJ2-4; 10 positions match TRBD1. The length of the CDR3 is 16 residues. CDR1 is MDHEN and CDR2 is SYDVKM in the germline V gene. V lost 4 bases, J lost 1 base, and 4 bases stayed unmatched. The CDR3 sequence: CASSSPGQGAKNIQYF. CDR3 coding DNA: TGTGCCAGCAGTTCCCCGGGACAGGGGGCCAAAAACATTCAGTACTTC.

As for this clonotype: One base away lies a much larger clone, so this may be a sequencing read error. The chain recombines TRBV3-1 with TRBJ2-7; maybe TRBD2 (6 bases). Germline V gene lookup returns CDR1 LGHDT and CDR2 YNNKEL (reference sequence). The CDR3 runs 12 residues. V was trimmed by 1 base and J by 6 bases, leaving 7 bases between them. The CDR3 region has the DNA TGTGCCAGCAGCCAAGCGGAGGGCGAGCAGTACTTC. It is translated as CASSQAEGEQYF.

The rearrangement joins TRBV4-1 to TRBJ2-7; 11 bases map to TRBD2. The V gene end was trimmed by 0 bases and the J gene end by 4 bases; junction bases not matched to a gene: 8. The CDR3 sequence is 17 residues long. Per germline, CDR1 MGHRA and CDR2 YSYEKL. This chain's CDR3 is CASSQDITSGSRYEQYF. In nucleotides, the CDR3 is TGCGCCAGCAGCCAAGATATAACTAGCGGGAGCAGGTACGAGCAGTACTTC.

This clonotype was seen more than once but under ten times. The gene calls are TRBV18 and TRBJ2-1, with D perhaps matching TRBD1 (6 bases). The germline V and J ends were trimmed by 2 bases and 9 bases, with 14 bases remaining between them. Per the germline V gene, CDR1 is KGHSH and CDR2 is LQKENI. This CDR3 has 14 amino acids. The CDR3 bases are TGTGCCAGCTCACCAAGTAACAGGGAAGGTGAGCAGTTCTTC. Translating it yields CASSPSNREGEQFF.

V usage is TRBV3-1 and J usage is TRBJ2-2, with 7 bases that match TRBD1. From germline, CDR1 is LGHDT and CDR2 YNNKEL (reference sequence). V lost 4 bases, J lost 1 base, and 9 bases stayed unmatched. This CDR3 has 17 amino acids. The CDR3 loop reads CASSLGQAPLNTGELFF. The CDR3 bases are TGTGCCAGCAGCCTTGGACAGGCCCCCCTGAACACCGGGGAGCTGTTTTTT.

The chain uses TRBV20-1 and TRBJ2-6; D remains ambiguous. CDR1 and CDR2 from the germline V gene are DFQATT and SNEGSKA (reference sequence). V shed 6 bases and J shed 0 bases, with 15 bases lying between them. The CDR3 contains 16 residues. CDR3 loop: CSAPIRRLSGANVLTF. The CDR3 DNA is TGCAGTGCCCCGATTCGACGGCTCTCTGGGGCCAACGTCCTGACTTTC.